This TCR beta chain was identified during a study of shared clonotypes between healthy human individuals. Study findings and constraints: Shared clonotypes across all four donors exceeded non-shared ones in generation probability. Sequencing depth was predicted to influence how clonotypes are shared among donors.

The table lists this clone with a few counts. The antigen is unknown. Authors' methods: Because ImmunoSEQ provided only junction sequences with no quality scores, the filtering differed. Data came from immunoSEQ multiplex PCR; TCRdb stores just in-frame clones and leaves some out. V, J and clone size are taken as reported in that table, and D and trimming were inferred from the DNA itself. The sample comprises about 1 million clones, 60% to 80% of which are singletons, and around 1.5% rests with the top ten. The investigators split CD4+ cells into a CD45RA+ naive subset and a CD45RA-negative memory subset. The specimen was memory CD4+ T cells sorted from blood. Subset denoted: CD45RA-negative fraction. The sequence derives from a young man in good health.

This chain's CDR3 is CASSLARTGEQYF. As DNA, the CDR3 is TGTGCCAGCAGCTTGGCTAGAACTGGCGAGCAGTACTTC. The rearrangement links TRBV5-4 to TRBJ2-7; no firm D call. Trimming shortened V by 0 bases and J by 6 bases, and 10 bases separated the two germline ends. The CDR3 runs to 13 residues. Germline CDR1 SGHNT, CDR2 YYREEE (reference sequence).